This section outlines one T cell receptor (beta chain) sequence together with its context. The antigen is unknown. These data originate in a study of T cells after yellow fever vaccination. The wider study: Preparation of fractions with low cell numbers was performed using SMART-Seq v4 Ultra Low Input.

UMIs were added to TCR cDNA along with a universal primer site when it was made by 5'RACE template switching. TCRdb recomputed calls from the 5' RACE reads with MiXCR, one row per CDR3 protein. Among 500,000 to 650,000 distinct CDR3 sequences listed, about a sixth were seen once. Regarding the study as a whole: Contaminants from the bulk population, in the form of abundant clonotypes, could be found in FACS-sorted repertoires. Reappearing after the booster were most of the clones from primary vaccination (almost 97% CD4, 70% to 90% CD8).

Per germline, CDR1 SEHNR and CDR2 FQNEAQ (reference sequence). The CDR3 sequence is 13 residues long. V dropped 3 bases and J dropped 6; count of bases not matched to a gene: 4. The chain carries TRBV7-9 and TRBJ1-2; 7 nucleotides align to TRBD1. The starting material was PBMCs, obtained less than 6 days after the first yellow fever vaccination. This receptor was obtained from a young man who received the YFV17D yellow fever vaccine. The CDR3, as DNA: TGTGCCAGCAGCTTCGACAGGGTGGATGGCTACACCTTC. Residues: CASSFDRVDGYTF.